This entry is about one TCR beta chain. The study profiled TCR beta VDJ and CDR3 using genomic DNA as template. TCRdb reprocessed the reads via MiXCR and lists one record per CDR3 protein. The table includes roughly 200,000 distinct CDR3 sequences, 55% to 65% detected once. The data are from a study of CD8+CD57+ T cells in acquired aplastic anemia. V lost 3 bases to trimming and J lost 2 bases; unmatched junction nucleotides: 7. Germline lookup yields CDR1 MGHDK and CDR2 SYGVNS. The CDR3 is 15 amino acids. All patients picked for sequencing had shown, by flow cytometry, an expansion of CD8+CD57+ cells. At the time of blood sampling, patients had not yet received any therapy.

The chain uses TRBV25-1 and TRBJ2-7; 7 positions agree with TRBD2. This TCR came from a human donor with aplastic anemia. Sequenced input: sorted CD4+, CD8+, or CD8+CD57+ T cells (not recorded which) from PBMCs. The CDR3 bases are TGTGCCAGCAGTGAGTCCGGGGGGAGGGCCTACGAGCAGTACTTC. This translates into CASSESGGRAYEQYF.